These 7 T cell receptor beta chains came from one sample sequenced in a study of blood T cell repertoires in COVID-19. Measured with immunoSEQ multiplex PCR; TCRdb has only the in-frame clones, and not every one. Found here are 400,000 to 450,000 clones, 89% of them singletons; the top ten hold about 1.6%. The specimen sequenced was peripheral blood. The receptors derive from a woman aged 35 to 49 with COVID-19, enrolled during active disease.

The chain employs TRBV28 and TRBJ1-2; D remains ambiguous. V lost 2 bases, J lost 4 bases, and 5 bases lay in between. The CDR3 loop spans 12 amino acids. Germline V CDR1 and CDR2: MDHEN, SYDVKM. For the CDR3, the DNA is TGTGCCAGCAGTTTACTGCGCTATGGCTACACCTTC. Its translation is CASSLLRYGYTF.

CDR3 nucleotides: TGCAGCGTAGGCGACCGGGGTACTCAAGAGACCCAGTACTTC. Residues: CSVGDRGTQETQYF. The chain uses TRBV29-1 and TRBJ2-5; TRBD2 might be the D (5 bases). The germline V and J ends were trimmed by 6 bases and 2 bases, with 16 bases remaining between them. Germline assignment: CDR1 SQVTM and CDR2 ANQGSEA. The CDR3 has 14 residues.

The chain has TRBV10-2 and TRBJ1-1; D possibly corresponds to TRBD1 (6 bases). This CDR3 comprises 15 residues. V shed 2 bases and J shed 0 bases, with 10 bases lying between them. Germline lookup yields CDR1 WSHSY and CDR2 SAAADI. This chain's CDR3 is CASSEPGAMNTEAFF. DNA for the CDR3: TGCGCCAGCAGTGAGCCAGGGGCGATGAACACTGAAGCTTTCTTT.

This sequence joins TRBV6-2 or TRBV6-3 and TRBJ2-1; D unclear. Deletions cut 3 bases from V and 8 bases from J, with 14 bases between. From germline, CDR1 is MNHEY and CDR2 SVGEGT. The CDR3 has 14 residues. The CDR3 region is CASSYRQIVYEQFF. DNA of the CDR3: TGTGCCAGCAGTTATCGTCAGATTGTATATGAGCAGTTCTTC.

This chain links TRBV3-1 (or the pseudogene TRBV3-2) with TRBJ1-1; D call uncertain. The CDR3 spans 13 residues. CDR1 and CDR2 (germline): LGHDT, YNNKEL (reference sequence). Trimming left V 2 bases short and J 4 bases short, with 8 bases between. CDR3 sequence reads: CASSQTGSTEAFF. The CDR3 nucleotides read TGTGCCAGCAGCCAAACCGGGAGCACTGAAGCTTTCTTT.

This chain uses TRBV10-3 with TRBJ1-6; tentative D call: TRBD1 (5 bases). CDR1 and CDR2 (germline): ENHRY, SYGVKD. Deletions cut 6 bases from V and 8 bases from J, with 17 bases between. The CDR3 length is 15 residues. CDR3 bases: TGTGCCATCAGGAACCCAGGGATTGATTATTCACCCCTCCACTTT. As protein: CAIRNPGIDYSPLHF.

The chain recombines TRBV19 with TRBJ2-7; TRBD1 matches at 9 bases. The germline V gene encodes CDR1 LNHDA and CDR2 SQIVND (reference sequence). The CDR3 covers 13 residues. The ends lost 4 bases at V and 2 bases at J; junction bases unmatched: 0. For the CDR3, the DNA is TGTGCCAGTAGTAGACAGGGGGCCTACGAGCAGTACTTC. Translation: CASSRQGAYEQYF.